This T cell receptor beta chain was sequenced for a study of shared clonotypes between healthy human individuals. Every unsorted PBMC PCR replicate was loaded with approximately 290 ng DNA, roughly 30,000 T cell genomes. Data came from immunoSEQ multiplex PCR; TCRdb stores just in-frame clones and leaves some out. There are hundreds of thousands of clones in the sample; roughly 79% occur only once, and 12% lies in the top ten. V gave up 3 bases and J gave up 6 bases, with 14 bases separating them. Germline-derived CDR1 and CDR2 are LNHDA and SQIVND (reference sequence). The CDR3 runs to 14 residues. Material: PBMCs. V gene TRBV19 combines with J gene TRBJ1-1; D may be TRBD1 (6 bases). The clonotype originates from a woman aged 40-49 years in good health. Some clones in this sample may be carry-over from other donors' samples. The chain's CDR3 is CASSMVPGHSEAFF. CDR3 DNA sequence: TGTGCCAGTAGTATGGTCCCGGGACATTCTGAAGCTTTCTTT.